This T cell receptor (beta chain) derives from a study of regulatory T cells in long-lasting Graves disease. Study-level results: Persistent disease was associated with favored TRBV28 usage and with favored use of TRBJ1-2 and TRBJ2-5.

This clonotype came up a few times. Its matching antigen is unknown. The CDR3 runs 14 residues. Germline V gene data show CDR1 as MNHNS and CDR2 as SASEGT. V was trimmed by 6 bases and J by 4 bases, leaving 15 bases between them. The time point is: newly diagnosed GD, antithyroid drugs for less than 3 months. There was RNA extracted from PBMCs, and the TCR library was made from it. Through Arm-PCR of CDR3 regions and iRepertoire HTBI primers, TCR beta libraries were built. TCRdb reprocessed the multiplex PCR reads via MiXCR and lists one record per CDR3 protein. The data contain 360,000 or so distinct CDR3 sequences, around 11% of them singletons. This sample also belongs to another study, concerning T cells in Graves' hyperthyroidism and ophthalmopathy. That study adds: Expanded thyroid clonotypes (above 0.001) were mostly also found in blood.

The chain couples TRBV6-1 to TRBJ1-1; D may be TRBD1 (5 bases). The sample was peripheral blood mononuclear cells (PBMCs), taken at new diagnosis, from a patient treated with antithyroid drugs. The TCR originated in a woman aged 18-29 years with Graves disease. CDR3 nucleotide sequence: TGTGCCAGCAGAATAGGGGATTTCGGCACTGAAGCTTTCTTT. Amino acids: CASRIGDFGTEAFF.